The present T cell receptor (beta chain) was sequenced within a study of cytomegalovirus exposure and HLA in healthy donors. PCR amplification relied on 60 Vbeta primers (plus 13 Jbeta primers). Repertoires were generated with immunoSEQ multiplex PCR, while TCRdb's copy carries only in-frame clones and drops some. Among around 40,000 clones listed, 68% were seen once. Germline loops: CDR1 LNHNV, CDR2 YYDKDF (reference sequence). This CDR3 contains 17 residues. Germline trimming cut 1 base from V and 6 bases from J; bases unmatched to any gene: 10. Notes on the study in general: Other equally common chains were less clonally expanded than HLA-associated TCR beta chains, a later analysis showed.

As for this clone: Its antigen remains unknown.

This TCR was sampled from a middle-aged man in good health and CMV-seronegative. This chain links TRBV15 with TRBJ2-1; 9 nucleotides agree with TRBD1. Material for sequencing was PBMCs. The CDR3 bases are TGTGCCACCAGCAGAGGAGATGGGACAGGGCGAGTCAATGAGCAGTTCTTC. Its protein is CATSRGDGTGRVNEQFF.